This T cell receptor beta chain was identified during a study of cytomegalovirus exposure and HLA in healthy donors. Whole-study results and caveats: Presence/absence analyses assumed roughly uniform sequencing depth across donors. Earlier analysis looked at TCR beta V segments, and most were productive about 87% or about 30% of the time. Most CMV-associated TCR beta chains were later found to appear HLA-restricted. TCR association rates varied by HLA locus in a later analysis, with DRB1 highest and HLA-C lowest.

Use of 60 Vbeta and 13 Jbeta primers characterized the PCR. Measured with immunoSEQ multiplex PCR; TCRdb has only the in-frame clones, and not every one. This sample yields 130,000 to 150,000 clones, of which 75% to 80% are seen a single time; about 3.8% belongs to the top ten. To note about this clone: Its antigen is unidentified.

Material: PBMCs. This TCR derives from a man aged 18 to 30 in good health and CMV-seronegative.

CDR3 sequence: CASSRASGGDDTQYF. The CDR3 coding sequence is TGTGCCAGCAGCCGGGCGAGCGGGGGGGACGATACGCAGTATTTT. The rearrangement joins TRBV4-2 to TRBJ2-3; 10 nucleotides match TRBD2. CDR3 length equals 15 residues. The germline V gene has CDR1 LGHNA and CDR2 YNFKEQ. V lost 4 bases to trimming and J lost 6 bases; unmatched junction nucleotides: 7.